The rows below give T cell receptor beta chains drawn from one sample of a study of T cells in Graves' hyperthyroidism and ophthalmopathy. TCRdb re-derived calls from the multiplex PCR reads in MiXCR, one entry per CDR3 protein. The table has about 350,000 distinct CDR3 sequences, over 15% seen once; the top ten hold roughly 15%. The sample consisted of blood. The receptors shown here come from a woman aged 35 to 49 with Graves' ophthalmopathy. The CDR3 runs from the conserved cysteine through the conserved F or W. Each record gives: J gene, V gene, D gene, clone size, CDR3 protein, CDR3 DNA. The D gene is left open where the match is weak. For some rows the clone size is stated as once, few or many, or as a class when expanded; others skip it.

TRBJ2-7,TRBV27,-,many,CASSFGDNLYEQYF,TGTGCCAGCAGTTTCGGGGACAACCTTTACGAGCAGTACTTC
TRBJ1-1,TRBV20-1,-,many,CSARFRTGEAFF,TGCAGTGCTAGATTCCGTACAGGGGAAGCTTTCTTT
TRBJ1-1,TRBV12-3/TRBV12-4,-,many,CASSFVRTEAFF,TGTGCCAGCAGTTTTGTACGCACTGAAGCTTTCTTT
TRBJ1-2,TRBV19,-,many,CASTSPGVDYGYTF,TGTGCCAGTACTTCACCGGGCGTTGACTATGGCTACACCTTC
TRBJ1-3,TRBV12-3/TRBV12-4,-,many,CASSLKAGPGNTIYF,TGTGCCAGCAGTTTAAAGGCAGGGCCTGGAAACACCATATATTTT
TRBJ1-2,TRBV9,-,many,CASSGLEYGYTF,TGTGCCAGCAGCGGTCTAGAGTATGGCTACACCTTC
TRBJ2-2,TRBV14,TRBD2,many,CASSRTSGRNTGELFF,TGTGCCAGCAGCAGGACTAGCGGGAGGAACACCGGGGAGCTGTTTTTT
TRBJ1-1,TRBV25-1,-,many,CASSDSSVTEAFF,TGTGCCAGCAGTGATTCGTCGGTCACTGAAGCTTTCTTT
TRBJ1-5,TRBV20-1,-,many,CSASPREWNQPQHF,TGCAGTGCTAGCCCCAGGGAGTGGAATCAGCCCCAGCATTTT
TRBJ2-2,TRBV5-1,-,many,CASHPPGLTGELFF,TGCGCCAGCCACCCCCCCGGATTGACCGGGGAGCTGTTTTTT
TRBJ2-7,TRBV20-1,TRBD2,many,CSASVAGGQVGEQYF,TGCAGTGCTTCCGTAGCGGGAGGGCAGGTCGGCGAGCAGTACTTC
TRBJ2-5,TRBV19,TRBD1,-,CASSMMGTEETQYF,TGTGCCAGTAGTATGATGGGGACAGAAGAGACCCAGTACTTC
TRBJ1-5,TRBV28,-,many,CASSGPGLYSNQPQHF,TGTGCCAGCAGTGGTCCGGGACTTTATAGCAATCAGCCCCAGCATTTT
TRBJ1-5,TRBV28,-,many,CASSLNGQPQHF,TGTGCCAGCAGTTTAAATGGCCAGCCCCAGCATTTT
TRBJ2-7,TRBV7-9,-,many,CASSGSGTSYEQYF,TGTGCCAGCTCCGGCTCAGGGACAAGCTACGAGCAGTACTTC
TRBJ1-5,TRBV20-1,TRBD1,few,CSAIGQGGDNQPQHF,TGCAGTGCCATAGGACAGGGAGGGGACAATCAGCCCCAGCATTTT
TRBJ2-4,TRBV28,-,many,CASSPPTTPKNIQYF,TGTGCCAGCAGTCCCCCGACTACCCCCAAAAACATTCAGTACTTC
TRBJ1-5,TRBV11-2,TRBD1,-,CASSLEPGGVGQPQHF,TGTGCCAGCAGCTTAGAGCCAGGGGGCGTCGGACAGCCCCAGCATTTT
TRBJ2-5,TRBV27,TRBD2,-,CASSRRLAEQETQYF,TGTGCCAGCAGCCGCCGACTAGCGGAACAAGAGACCCAGTACTTC
TRBJ2-2,TRBV5-1,TRBD1,many,CASSSSGTVNTGELFF,TGCGCCAGCAGCTCCTCCGGGACAGTGAACACCGGGGAGCTGTTTTTT
TRBJ1-5,TRBV28,-,many,CASSRLEYNQPQHF,TGTGCCAGCAGTAGACTCGAATATAATCAGCCCCAGCATTTT
TRBJ2-2,TRBV19,-,many,CASSIVGQVRSGELFF,TGTGCCAGTAGTATTGTGGGACAAGTAAGGTCCGGGGAGCTGTTTTTT
TRBJ2-7,TRBV6-1,TRBD1,-,CASEGAWMGEQYF,TGTGCCAGCGAGGGGGCATGGATGGGCGAGCAGTACTTC
TRBJ1-2,TRBV6-2/TRBV6-3,-,many,CATDKGEKYGYTF,TGTGCCACCGACAAGGGGGAAAAGTATGGCTACACCTTC
TRBJ2-5,TRBV4-3,-,many,CASSQALSGETQYF,TGCGCCAGCAGCCAGGCCCTCAGTGGGGAGACCCAGTACTTC
TRBJ2-5,TRBV11-1,-,-,CASRLEGAVAGQETQYF,TGTGCCAGCAGACTAGAGGGAGCGGTGGCGGGTCAAGAGACCCAGTACTTC
TRBJ2-6,TRBV6-4,TRBD1,many,CASRRSGTGGEPGANVLTF,TGTGCCAGCAGGCGCTCCGGGACAGGGGGCGAGCCTGGGGCCAACGTCCTGACTTTC
TRBJ2-2,TRBV6-5,TRBD2,many,CASSPGLAWNTGELFF,TGTGCCAGCAGTCCGGGACTAGCGTGGAACACCGGGGAGCTGTTTTTT
TRBJ1-1,TRBV20-1,TRBD1,-,CSARDLTGFTEAFF,TGCAGTGCTAGAGACTTGACAGGGTTCACTGAAGCTTTCTTT
TRBJ1-5,TRBV12-3/TRBV12-4,-,many,CASSPPGGSNQPQHF,TGTGCCAGCTCACCCCCGGGAGGGAGCAATCAGCCCCAGCATTTT
TRBJ2-2,TRBV27,TRBD2,few,CASRMASGSTRELFF,TGTGCCAGCAGGATGGCTAGCGGGAGCACCAGGGAGCTGTTTTTT
TRBJ1-1,TRBV12-3/TRBV12-4,-,many,CASSFGAGVMNTEAFF,TGTGCCAGCAGTTTCGGGGCGGGGGTAATGAACACTGAAGCTTTCTTT
TRBJ2-2,TRBV6-1,TRBD2,-,CASSRGLAGGPGELFF,TGTGCCAGCAGTCGCGGACTAGCGGGAGGACCCGGGGAGCTGTTTTTT
TRBJ1-4,TRBV6-1,-,many,CASSITNEKLFF,TGTGCCAGCAGTATAACTAATGAAAAACTGTTTTTT
TRBJ2-7,TRBV28,-,many,CASIGQGTAQYEQYF,TGTGCCAGCATCGGGCAAGGGACGGCGCAATACGAGCAGTACTTC
TRBJ2-7,TRBV7-2,-,many,CASSLQDLPYEQYF,TGTGCCAGCAGCTTACAGGACCTTCCCTACGAGCAGTACTTC
TRBJ2-7,TRBV5-1,TRBD2,many,CASRSGTSASYEQYF,TGCGCCAGCAGGTCCGGGACTAGCGCTTCCTACGAGCAGTACTTC
TRBJ1-1,TRBV12-3/TRBV12-4,TRBD1,many,CASCRTGENTEAFF,TGTGCCAGCTGCAGGACAGGGGAGAACACTGAAGCTTTCTTT
TRBJ2-5,TRBV2,TRBD2,-,CASSPTSGSETQYF,TGTGCCAGCAGTCCTACTAGCGGGAGTGAGACCCAGTACTTC
TRBJ2-7,TRBV7-8,TRBD1,-,CASSSRTGSNEQYF,TGTGCCAGCAGCTCGCGGACAGGGAGCAACGAGCAGTACTTC
TRBJ2-2,TRBV19,-,many,CASSPGAYTGELFF,TGTGCCAGTAGTCCAGGGGCCTACACCGGGGAGCTGTTTTTT
TRBJ1-5,TRBV6-5,-,few,CASSSRHFSNQPQHF,TGTGCCAGCAGTTCAAGACACTTTAGCAATCAGCCCCAGCATTTT
TRBJ1-1,TRBV20-1,-,many,CSAMNTEAFF,TGCAGTGCCATGAACACTGAAGCTTTCTTT
TRBJ2-7,TRBV12-3/TRBV12-4,-,-,CASSYFSEQYF,TGTGCCAGCAGCTACTTTAGCGAGCAGTACTTC
TRBJ2-4,TRBV6-2/TRBV6-3,-,-,CASSAGSQYSLAKNIQYF,TGTGCCAGCAGCGCCGGGTCCCAATATAGTTTAGCCAAAAACATTCAGTACTTC
TRBJ2-5,TRBV10-3,-,once,CAISPGHPQETQYF,TGTGCCATCAGTCCGGGACACCCCCAAGAGACCCAGTACTTC
TRBJ1-1,TRBV11-1,-,many,CASSLARNTENTEAFF,TGTGCCAGCAGCTTAGCGAGAAACACTGAGAACACTGAAGCTTTCTTT
TRBJ1-2,TRBV3-1,-,-,CASSQQGFNYGYTF,TGTGCCAGCAGCCAACAGGGATTTAACTATGGCTACACCTTC
TRBJ1-2,TRBV12-3/TRBV12-4,-,many,CASRGGGAGYTF,TGTGCCAGCAGGGGAGGAGGAGCGGGCTACACCTTC
TRBJ1-1,TRBV20-1,-,many,CSARPTVNTEAFF,TGCAGTGCCAGACCCACAGTGAACACTGAAGCTTTCTTT
TRBJ1-3,TRBV28,-,-,CASSREAGNTIYF,TGTGCCAGCAGTAGGGAGGCTGGAAACACCATATATTTT
TRBJ2-7,TRBV28,TRBD1,many,CASSPRGRIGEQYF,TGTGCCAGCAGTCCCAGGGGGCGGATAGGCGAGCAGTACTTC
TRBJ2-2,TRBV19,-,many,CASKRGEWVGTGELFF,TGTGCCAGTAAAAGGGGGGAGTGGGTCGGAACCGGGGAGCTGTTTTTT
TRBJ1-1,TRBV5-4,-,many,CASSLAWGHGMNTEAFF,TGTGCCAGCAGCTTGGCCTGGGGTCACGGCATGAACACTGAAGCTTTCTTT
TRBJ2-7,TRBV2,-,many,CASSPTSHEQYF,TGTGCCAGCAGCCCCACTAGCCACGAGCAGTACTTC